The T cell receptor beta chain described here comes from a study of regulatory T cells in long-lasting Graves disease. Regarding time point: newly diagnosed GD, antithyroid drugs for less than 3 months. RNA extracted from PBMCs served as the sequencing template. Around 9.1 milliliters of peripheral blood were drawn into EDTA tubes. Arm-PCR of CDR3 regions and iRepertoire HTBI primers were the basis on which TCR beta libraries were built. TCRdb redid the calling of the multiplex PCR reads with MiXCR, one entry per CDR3 protein. The data show hundreds of thousands of distinct CDR3 sequences, around 16% seen once. Trimming cost V 7 bases and J 6 bases; bases outside gene matches: 6. The V gene's germline CDR1 is SGHDT and CDR2 YYEEEE. The CDR3 spans 15 residues. Overall study findings and caveats: Those with persistent disease had in common more public clonotypes (2,741) than new patients (966). For persistent Graves' patients, TCR diversity was lower than for newly diagnosed ones.

This clonotype was counted ten times or more. Its antigen remains unknown. Separately, the same data were catalogued under a study of T cells in Graves' hyperthyroidism and ophthalmopathy.

The rearrangement uses TRBV5-6 and TRBJ2-1, with 14 bases lining up with TRBD2. The sample in question was peripheral blood mononuclear cells (PBMCs), obtained at new diagnosis, from a patient treated with antithyroid drugs. This receptor was taken from a man aged 18 to 30 with Graves disease. CDR3 in amino acids: CASASGTSGGNEQFF. The DNA of the CDR3 is TGTGCCAGCGCGTCTGGGACTAGCGGGGGCAATGAGCAGTTCTTC.